This T cell receptor (beta chain) was profiled in a study of cytomegalovirus exposure and HLA in healthy donors. Findings and limits, study-wide: Analysis performed later found 16,000 or so TCR beta sequences associated with HLA alleles at 0.05 false discovery rate. Cytomegalovirus association was listed for 164 TCR beta chains. Donors belonging to an Asian-associated ancestry cluster reportedly showed fewer N-insertions in productive TCRs than the approximately 670-donor mean, according to what a later analysis found.

Germline V gene lookup returns CDR1 LNHNV and CDR2 YYDKDF (reference sequence). The length of the CDR3 is 13 residues. V was trimmed by 6 bases and J by 4 bases, leaving 12 bases between them. Both 60 Vbeta primers and 13 Jbeta primers went into the PCR. Per the original methods: An analysis that came later counted approximately 76 million unique TCR beta chains, around 10 million shared. Sequencing was performed with immunoSEQ multiplex PCR; in TCRdb, only in-frame clones are kept and a portion is missing. That table is the source of V, J and clone size, and D and trimming were worked out from the DNA. The sample includes some 150,000 clones, roughly 79% of them seen just once. Comments on this clone: What it recognizes is unknown.

The TCR comes from a man aged 18 to 29 in good health and CMV-seronegative. This chain connects TRBV15 to TRBJ1-1, with D hard to call. The source material was PBMCs. The CDR3 sequence: CATRSEVGTEAFF. Written as DNA, the CDR3 is TGTGCCACCAGGTCTGAGGTCGGCACTGAAGCTTTCTTT.